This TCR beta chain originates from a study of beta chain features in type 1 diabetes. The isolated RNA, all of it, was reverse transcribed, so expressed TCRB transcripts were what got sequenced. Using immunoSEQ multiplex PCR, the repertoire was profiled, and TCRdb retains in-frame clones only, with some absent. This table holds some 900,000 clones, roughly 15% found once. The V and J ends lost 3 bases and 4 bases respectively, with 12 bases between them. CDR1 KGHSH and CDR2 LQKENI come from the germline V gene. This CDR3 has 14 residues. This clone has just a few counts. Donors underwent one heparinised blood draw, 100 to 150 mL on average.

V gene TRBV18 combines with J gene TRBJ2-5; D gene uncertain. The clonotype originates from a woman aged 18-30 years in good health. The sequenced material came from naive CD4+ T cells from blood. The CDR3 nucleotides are TGTGCCAGCTCACCGGCCCCCGTCGCAGAGACCCAGTACTTC. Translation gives CASSPAPVAETQYF.